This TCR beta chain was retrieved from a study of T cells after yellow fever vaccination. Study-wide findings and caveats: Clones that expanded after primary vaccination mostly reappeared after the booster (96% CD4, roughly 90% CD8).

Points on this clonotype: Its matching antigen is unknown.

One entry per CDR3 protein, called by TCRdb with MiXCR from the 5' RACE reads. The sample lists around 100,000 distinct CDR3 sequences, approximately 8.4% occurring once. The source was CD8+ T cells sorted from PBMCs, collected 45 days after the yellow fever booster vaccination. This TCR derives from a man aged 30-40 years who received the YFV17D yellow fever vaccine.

The chain's CDR3 is CASSLGGLGLVYEQYF. The DNA for the CDR3 is TGTGCCAGCAGCTTAGGGGGGTTGGGGTTGGTCTACGAGCAGTACTTC. This chain uses TRBV7-2 with TRBJ2-7; D possibly matches TRBD1 or TRBD2 (5 bases each). Trimming removed 1 base at V and 3 bases at J, with 16 bases between. Germline-derived CDR1 and CDR2 are SGHTA and FQGNSA. This CDR3 is built from 16 residues.